The 19 T cell receptor beta chains presented below share a single source sample, sequenced in a study of T-cell reconstitution after alpha-beta-depleted transplantation in children. Unique molecular identifiers were used in preparing the TCRbeta library. TCRdb recomputed calls from the PCR reads with MiXCR, one row per CDR3 protein. The sample consists of about 980,000 distinct CDR3 sequences, about 29% of them appearing once. The material was PBMCs, mostly from graft donor cells, obtained 360 days after TCRalphabeta/CD19-depleted stem cell transplant. The receptors shown here come from a boy in the first two years of life who had a stem cell transplant for SCID, so the T cells may come from the graft donor.

This clonotype was recorded a few times. The gene calls are TRBV4-1 and TRBJ2-1; a weak D match, TRBD1 (6 bases). This CDR3 region has 15 residues. Trimming shortened V by 2 bases and J by 5 bases, and 13 bases separated the two germline ends. Germline V CDR1 and CDR2: MGHRA, YSYEKL. For the CDR3, the DNA is TGCGCCAGCAGCCAAATGGACAGACCCAACAATGAGCAGTTCTTC. Translation: CASSQMDRPNNEQFF.

The chain employs TRBV20-1 and TRBJ2-2; D gene uncertain. V was clipped by 5 bases and J by 5 bases, with 18 bases between them. There are 15 residues in the CDR3. The V gene's germline CDR1 is DFQATT and CDR2 SNEGSKA (reference sequence). The chain's CDR3 is CSADLLGLKTGELFF. CDR3 sequence (DNA): TGCAGTGCTGATCTCTTAGGCTTAAAAACCGGGGAGCTGTTTTTT.

In this sample, this clonotype turned up a few times. At one boundary the junction diverges from the germline segment, which might be a read error. The rearrangement uses TRBV3-1 and TRBJ2-7; D is unclear. From germline, CDR1 is LGHDT and CDR2 YNNKEL (reference sequence). This CDR3 contains 11 residues. The CDR3, as DNA: TGTGCCAGCAGCCAATATGGCGAGCTGTACTTC. Encoded protein: CASSQYGELYF.

This sequence joins TRBV6-9 and TRBJ2-2; no reliable D call. The CDR3 totals 17 residues. V lost 0 bases and J lost 1, with 12 bases in between. Germline V gene lookup returns CDR1 MNHGY and CDR2 SVAAGI. The CDR3 nucleotides read TGTGCCAGCAGTTATTCCGGGCGGACGGAGAACACCGGGGAGCTGTTTTTT. This codes for CASSYSGRTENTGELFF.

V and J are TRBV5-1 and TRBJ2-3; 7 positions agree with TRBD1. CDR1 is SGHRS, CDR2 YFSETQ, per germline. This CDR3 has 15 amino acids. V lost 6 bases to trimming and J lost 0 bases; unmatched junction nucleotides: 7. The DNA of the CDR3 is TGCGCCAGCACGCAGACAGGGCTTAGCACAGATACGCAGTATTTT. It codes for CASTQTGLSTDTQYF.

The rearrangement uses TRBV5-1 and TRBJ1-6, with 10 nucleotides matching TRBD1. Per the germline V gene, CDR1 is SGHRS and CDR2 is YFSETQ. V lost 4 bases, J lost 10 bases, and 8 bases stayed unmatched. CDR3 length equals 15 residues. CDR3 sequence: CASSDDRGLKSPLHF. The CDR3 coding sequence is TGCGCCAGCAGCGACGACAGGGGGCTGAAGTCACCCCTCCACTTT. Based on the CDR3 plus reference TRBV5-1 and TRBJ1-6, the full variable domain is KAGVTQTPRYLIKTRGQQVTLSCSPISGHRSVSWYQQTPGQGLQFLFEYFSETQRNKGNFPGRFSGRQFSNSRSEMNVSTLELGDSALYLCASSDDRGLKSPLHFGNGTRLTVT.

This chain links TRBV15 with TRBJ2-1; no clear D. With 0 bases removed from V and 2 bases from J, the gap between germline ends came to 8 bases. Germline V CDR1 and CDR2: LNHNV, YYDKDF (reference sequence). The CDR3 has 15 residues. CDR3 protein: CATSRDATAYNEQFF. The DNA for the CDR3 is TGTGCCACCAGCAGAGATGCGACGGCCTACAATGAGCAGTTCTTC.

This clonotype was found many times. The junction departs from the called germline gene at one end, perhaps through a read error. The CDR3 sequence: CASSLDRGTEAFF. The CDR3 DNA follows: TGTGCCAGCAGCTTGGACAGGGGGACTGAAGCTTTCTTT. This rearrangement joins TRBV5-1 to TRBJ1-1; TRBD1 agrees at 10 bases. Germline lookup yields CDR1 SGHRS and CDR2 YFSETQ. The CDR3 extends over 13 amino acids.

The rearrangement uses TRBV25-1 and TRBJ2-2; D may be TRBD1 (7 bases). V lost 3 bases and J 8 bases, leaving 16 bases between the germline ends. Germline CDR1 and CDR2: MGHDK and SYGVNS. This CDR3 has 15 amino acids. DNA of the CDR3: TGTGCCAGCAGTGACCCCAGGGGGGTCCCTGGGGAGCTGTTTTTT. Its translation: CASSDPRGVPGELFF.

This clonotype was found many times. This chain joins TRBV6-5 and TRBJ2-3, with TRBD2 matching over 9 bases. CDR1 and CDR2 (germline): MNHEY, SVGAGI. The V and J ends lost 0 bases and 3 bases, in that order; junction bases with no gene match: 7. This CDR3 has 17 residues. The CDR3: CASSYSSLAGITDTQYF. CDR3 nucleotides: TGTGCCAGCAGTTACTCGAGCCTAGCGGGGATAACAGATACGCAGTATTTT.

The genes are TRBV20-1 and TRBJ2-7, with D tentatively TRBD1 or TRBD2 (5 bases each). CDR3 length: 14 residues. With 2 bases removed from V and 6 bases from J, the gap between germline ends came to 17 bases. In germline, CDR1 is DFQATT, CDR2 SNEGSKA (reference sequence). The CDR3 here is CSARRGRNRFEQYF. The CDR3 DNA reads TGCAGTGCTAGAAGGGGACGGAATCGGTTCGAGCAGTACTTC.

This clonotype occurred a few times. The chain carries TRBV5-1 and TRBJ2-7; TRBD1 matches at 12 bases. The ends lost 7 bases at V and 7 bases at J; junction bases unmatched: 3. The CDR3 is made up of 12 amino acids. The germline CDR1 and CDR2 sequences are SGHRS and YFSETQ. The CDR3 here is CASRDRGREQYF. CDR3 DNA sequence: TGCGCCAGCCGGGACAGGGGGCGTGAGCAGTACTTC.

V gene TRBV12-3 or TRBV12-4 combines with J gene TRBJ1-2, with 10 positions matching TRBD1. V lost 4 bases, J lost 6 bases, and 11 bases stayed unmatched. The CDR3 is 16 residues long. In DNA form, the CDR3 reads TGTGCCAGCAGTTCAGGGGGACAGGGGAACGCGGATGGCTACACCTTC. Encoded protein: CASSSGGQGNADGYTF.

The V call is TRBV5-6, the J call TRBJ2-3; either TRBD1 or TRBD2 may supply D (6 bases each). The CDR3 loop spans 18 amino acids. Germline CDR1 reads SGHDT; CDR2 reads YYEEEE. V lost 1 base and J lost 3, with 21 bases in between. DNA of the CDR3: TGTGCCAGCAGCTTGTTCCGGGGGCTGGGTAAGGGTACAGATACGCAGTATTTT. Its translation is CASSLFRGLGKGTDTQYF.

In this sample, this clonotype turned up a few times. This sequence joins TRBV5-1 and TRBJ2-5; 7 nucleotides align to TRBD1. With 6 bases clipped from V and 4 bases from J, the junction kept 9 bases outside the gene matches. The V gene's germline CDR1 is SGHRS and CDR2 YFSETQ. The CDR3 has 14 amino acids. As DNA, the CDR3 is TGCGCCAGCACCTACAACCACAGGGGAGAGACCCAGTACTTC. This encodes CASTYNHRGETQYF.

A few counts support this clonotype. V and J are TRBV12-3 or TRBV12-4 and TRBJ2-7; TRBD2 might be the D (6 bases). CDR3 size: 13 residues. Deletions cut 4 bases from V and 2 bases from J, with 9 bases between. The CDR3 coding sequence is TGTGCCAGCAGTTATACGGGAGCCTACGAGCAGTACTTC. Residues: CASSYTGAYEQYF.

The J gene is TRBJ2-1, the V gene TRBV5-1; 9 bases agree with TRBD2. CDR1 SGHRS and CDR2 YFSETQ come from the germline V gene. V shed 3 bases and J 10 bases; nucleotides not matched to a gene: 8. This CDR3 comprises 14 residues. CDR3 bases: TGCGCCAGCAGCTCAGCGGGGGGCCCGCCGGAGCAGTTCTTC. Translation gives CASSSAGGPPEQFF.

This clonotype was counted a few times. V and J are TRBV7-8 and TRBJ1-2; D remains ambiguous. Germline CDR1 and CDR2: SGHVS and FQNEAQ. The CDR3 covers 19 residues. Trimming removed 6 bases at V and 4 bases at J, with 30 bases between. CDR3 bases: TGTGCCAGCAGGTTGGAGGACCGTTCATTGATAGGCCCTTCCTATGGCTACACCTTC. Encoded protein: CASRLEDRSLIGPSYGYTF.

This clonotype was found once. This chain connects TRBV4-3 to TRBJ2-7, with unresolved D. Germline-derived CDR1 and CDR2 are LGHNA and YSLEER. The CDR3 extends over 14 amino acids. Between the trimmed V and J ends, which lost 1 base and 3 bases, there was a span of 10 bases. The CDR3 loop is CASSQGQHLYEQYF. CDR3 bases: TGCGCCAGCAGCCAAGGACAACACCTCTACGAGCAGTACTTC.